This T cell receptor (beta chain) is drawn from a study of shared clonotypes between healthy human individuals. The overall study: CD4 naive cells filled three plates per donor, CD4 memory three, CD8 naive two and CD8 memory one.

Sequenced by immunoSEQ multiplex PCR; TCRdb stores in-frame clones only, minus some. The table has about 980,000 clones, approximately 76% seen once. V was shortened by 7 bases and J by 0 bases, with 12 bases between the two germline ends. CDR1 and CDR2 from the germline V gene are LNHDA and SQIVND (reference sequence). CDR3 size: 14 residues. V usage is TRBV19 and J usage is TRBJ1-1; D is possibly TRBD1 (5 bases). Material for sequencing was memory CD4+ T cells sorted from blood. Documented subset: CD45RA-negative fraction. The TCR originated in a man aged 18 to 30 in good health. CDR3 in amino acids: CASTWGRLNTEAFF. CDR3 in DNA: TGTGCCAGTACCTGGGGACGGCTGAACACTGAAGCTTTCTTT.